This record looks at one T cell receptor (beta chain) sequence and its context. The antigen is not known. The record originates from a study of cytomegalovirus exposure and HLA in healthy donors. Whole-study results and caveats: As a later analysis showed, a missense DCLRE1C variant was linked to trimming of TCR beta V- and J-genes. Within an earlier analysis, most TCR beta V segments proved productive either about 87% or about 30% of the time. Associated with cytomegalovirus, according to the listing, were 150 to 200 TCR beta chains.

PCR was performed using 60 Vbeta and 13 Jbeta primers. Data came from immunoSEQ multiplex PCR; TCRdb stores just in-frame clones and leaves some out. The table for this sample gives 110,000 to 150,000 clones. This sequence originates from a male donor in good health and CMV-seronegative. The material sequenced was PBMCs.

This chain's CDR3 is CASSETRELSYEQYF. In nucleotides, the CDR3 is TGTGCCAGCAGTGAAACGCGGGAGCTCTCCTACGAGCAGTACTTC. The genes are TRBV6-1 and TRBJ2-7, with TRBD2 identical over 7 bases. Germline CDR1 reads MNHNS; CDR2 reads SASEGT. V gave up 2 bases and J gave up 0 bases; unmatched junction bases: 4. This CDR3 region has 15 residues.